These T cell receptor beta chains were read from a single sample in a study of T cell responses to AZD1222 COVID-19 vaccine. This table comes from immunoSEQ multiplex PCR, and its TCRdb copy is limited to in-frame clones, with some not included. Of 66,000 or so clones listed, approximately 85% are singletons. The sample here was peripheral blood, taken on day 0 of MenACWY control vaccination. All receptors come from an adult in good health. The CDR3 runs from the conserved cysteine through the conserved F or W. D genes are given only for firm matches. Expanded clones are given a class, and other clones once, few, many or no size at all.

CDR3 length	V gene	D gene	J gene	clone size	CDR3 DNA	CDR3 protein
17	TRBV24-1	-	TRBJ1-5	-	TGTGCCACCAGTGATAAGGCAGGGCTCGAGCCAAATCAGCCCCAGCATTTT	CATSDKAGLEPNQPQHF
16	TRBV5-1	-	TRBJ2-1	few	TGCGCCAGCAGCTTGGGCCAGTTTGGGTCCTACAATGAGCAGTTCTTC	CASSLGQFGSYNEQFF
18	TRBV5-8	TRBD2	TRBJ2-7	-	TGTGCCAGCAGCCCCCTCGGACTAGCGGGGCTTTTCTCCTACGAGCAGTACTTC	CASSPLGLAGLFSYEQYF
13	TRBV30	-	TRBJ1-1	-	TGTGCCTGGAGACAGGGTACGGGAACTGAAGCTTTCTTT	CAWRQGTGTEAFF
12	TRBV30	-	TRBJ2-5	-	TGTGCCTGGAGCCGGGGGAGAGAGACCCAGTACTTC	CAWSRGRETQYF
17	TRBV18	-	TRBJ1-6	-	TGTGCCAGCTCACCAAACTCAGGGGCCTCGGGAAATTCACCCCTCCACTTT	CASSPNSGASGNSPLHF
14	TRBV28	-	TRBJ1-6	-	TGTGCCAGCAGTTCCCGACAGTCCGATTCACCCCTCCACTTT	CASSSRQSDSPLHF
13	TRBV10-3	-	TRBJ1-1	-	TGTGCCATCAGTGAGAGGGGGAAGGCTGAAGCTTTCTTT	CAISERGKAEAFF
16	TRBV5-1	-	TRBJ1-3	-	TGCGCCAGCAGCTTGGGCCCTGTGGGGGATGGAAACACCATATATTTT	CASSLGPVGDGNTIYF
15	TRBV5-1	TRBD2	TRBJ2-1	-	TGCGCCAGCGGTCCTGGGACTAGCGTCGAAAATGAGCAGTTCTTC	CASGPGTSVENEQFF
12	TRBV29-1	-	TRBJ1-1	-	TGCAGCGTTGTTATAGGGGAGGGTGAAGCTTTCTTT	CSVVIGEGEAFF
15	TRBV6-5	-	TRBJ2-5	-	TGTGCCAGCTCCCAAGGTGAGGGGTGGCAAGAGACCCAGTACTTC	CASSQGEGWQETQYF
16	TRBV2	-	TRBJ2-5	-	TGTGCCAGCAGTGACCCCCGACAGACCCACGAGGAGACCCAGTACTTC	CASSDPRQTHEETQYF
16	TRBV27	-	TRBJ1-1	once	TGTGCCAGCAGTTTTATCTCGTTTTCTAGTATCACTGAAGCTTTCTTT	CASSFISFSSITEAFF
18	TRBV6-6	-	TRBJ2-3	-	TGTGCCAGCAGTCAATCTTTGCGGGCGTACACTAGCACAGATACGCAGTATTTT	CASSQSLRAYTSTDTQYF
15	TRBV10-2	TRBD2	TRBJ2-5	-	TGCGCCAGCAGTGAAGTAGGACTAGCGTTAGAGACCCAGTACTTC	CASSEVGLALETQYF
14	TRBV6-2/TRBV6-3	-	TRBJ1-6	few	TGTGCCAGCAGTGGGGAGGGGTGGAATTCACCCCTCCACTTT	CASSGEGWNSPLHF
13	TRBV15	-	TRBJ2-7	once	TGTGCCACCAGCAGGGAAAGGTCCTACGAGCAGTACTTC	CATSRERSYEQYF
14	TRBV11-2	TRBD1	TRBJ2-7	-	TGTGCCAGCAGCCTAGACAGGGGTTCCTACGAGCAGTACTTC	CASSLDRGSYEQYF
15	TRBV19	-	TRBJ2-7	-	TGTGCCAGTAGTCCTCTGGGCGCGAGGAGGAACGAGCAGTACTTC	CASSPLGARRNEQYF
14	TRBV2	-	TRBJ2-3	-	TGTGCCAGCGGGGGGAGCGTAAGCACAGATACGCAGTATTTT	CASGGSVSTDTQYF
14	TRBV2	-	TRBJ1-1	-	TGTGCCAGCAGTTTTCACACTGGGGACACTGAAGCTTTCTTT	CASSFHTGDTEAFF
12	TRBV19	TRBD1	TRBJ1-1	-	TGTGCCAGTAGTCCGGACAGGGGGTCGGCTTTCTTT	CASSPDRGSAFF
13	TRBV6-5	-	TRBJ2-5	-	TGTGCCAGCAGTTATCAGTACCAAGAGACCCAGTACTTC	CASSYQYQETQYF
14	TRBV28	-	TRBJ1-6	-	TGTGCCAGCAGTTACTGGATCTCTAATTCACCCCTCCACTTT	CASSYWISNSPLHF
17	TRBV3-1/TRBV3-2	-	TRBJ1-2	once	TGTGCCAGCAGCCAAGATTTATATGAAGGGATTAACTATGGCTACACCTTC	CASSQDLYEGINYGYTF
15	TRBV5-6	-	TRBJ1-2	-	TGTGCCAGCAGCTTGGTGGGGGGCGCGACCTATGGCTACACCTTC	CASSLVGGATYGYTF
14	TRBV2	-	TRBJ2-7	few	TGTGCCAGCAGTGCAGGCAGGGGCGGCTACGAGCAGTACTTC	CASSAGRGGYEQYF
13	TRBV29-1	-	TRBJ2-7	few	TGCAGCGCAACATTTTTACAGGGTGGCGAGCAGTACTTC	CSATFLQGGEQYF
16	TRBV4-2	-	TRBJ1-2	-	TGTGCCAGCAGCCAAGAACATACAGGTTATAACTATGGCTACACCTTC	CASSQEHTGYNYGYTF
13	TRBV5-1	-	TRBJ2-7	-	TGCGCCAGCAGCCAAGAGGGAGGCTACGAGCAGTACTTC	CASSQEGGYEQYF
13	TRBV28	-	TRBJ1-2	-	TGTGCCAGCAGATTAAAATCAGGGTACGGCTACACCTTC	CASRLKSGYGYTF
15	TRBV6-5	-	TRBJ1-2	-	TGTGCCAGCAGTTACTCGAGAGGGCACAACTATGGCTACACCTTC	CASSYSRGHNYGYTF
14	TRBV19	-	TRBJ1-5	-	TGTGCCAGTTTTTCAGGCGCCCTCAATCAGCCCCAGCATTTT	CASFSGALNQPQHF
13	TRBV30	-	TRBJ1-3	-	TGTGCCTGGAGCCGACAGAGTCAAAACACCATATATTTT	CAWSRQSQNTIYF
12	TRBV2	-	TRBJ2-5	-	TGTGCCAGCCCCCAGAGCAAAGAGACCCAGTACTTC	CASPQSKETQYF
13	TRBV7-9	-	TRBJ2-7	-	TGTGCCAGCAGCCCCCCATACAGGAGCGAGCAGTACTTC	CASSPPYRSEQYF
12	TRBV28	TRBD1	TRBJ1-5	-	TGTGCCAGCAGACTACGGACAGGGCCCCAGCATTTT	CASRLRTGPQHF
18	TRBV6-4	-	TRBJ2-3	medium-sized	TGTGCCAGCAGTGATCCGCCTGGGACCACATATTCCACAGATACGCAGTATTTT	CASSDPPGTTYSTDTQYF
11	TRBV15	-	TRBJ2-1	-	TGTGCCACCAGCAGAGATAGTGAGCAGTTCTTC	CATSRDSEQFF
14	TRBV6-5	-	TRBJ1-1	-	TGTGCCAGCAGTTATGGGGGGCTTAACACTGAAGCTTTCTTT	CASSYGGLNTEAFF
15	TRBV2	-	TRBJ1-6	-	TGTGCCAGCAGTGAAAGTGGGGTCCGGGGCTCACCCCTCCACTTT	CASSESGVRGSPLHF
19	TRBV7-3	TRBD1	TRBJ1-3	-	TGTGCCAGCAGCTTATCAACTAGGACAGGGGGTGGAAGCGTAAACACCATATATTTT	CASSLSTRTGGGSVNTIYF
9	TRBV30	-	TRBJ1-1	few	TGTGCCTGGAGTGTACAAGCTTTCTTT	CAWSVQAFF
12	TRBV19	-	TRBJ1-1	few	TGTGCCAGTATAGACCAGAACACTGAAGCTTTCTTT	CASIDQNTEAFF
13	TRBV18	-	TRBJ1-5	few	TGTGCCAGCTCACCGGGGAAAAAGCAGCCCCAGCATTTT	CASSPGKKQPQHF
14	TRBV6-5	-	TRBJ2-2	-	TGTGCCAGCAGCATCGACAGGAACACCGGGGAGCTGTTTTTT	CASSIDRNTGELFF
13	TRBV2	TRBD1	TRBJ1-2	-	TGTGCCAGCAAAGGGACAGGAGTGTATGGCTACACCTTC	CASKGTGVYGYTF
14	TRBV7-9	-	TRBJ2-5	-	TGTGCCAGCAGTCCTACGGGATCCCAAGAGACCCAGTACTTC	CASSPTGSQETQYF
12	TRBV18	-	TRBJ1-4	-	TGTGCCAGCAGTAGATCTAATGAAAAACTGTTTTTT	CASSRSNEKLFF